One and the same sample provided the 17 T cell receptor beta chains below, sequenced in a study of blood T cells in healthy people across ages. With a J-beta primer mix and a sample-barcoded 5' primer, a second PCR ran 7 to 11 cycles. TCRdb processed the 5' RACE reads anew with MiXCR; each CDR3 protein has one entry. The top ten clones hold around 11% of a sample with about 1.6 million distinct CDR3 sequences, about 35% of them seen once. Input material: blood. The receptors were gathered from a young woman in good health.

This chain connects TRBV20-1 to TRBJ2-7, with D hard to call. The CDR3 extends over 15 amino acids. V lost 5 bases and J 0 bases, leaving 17 bases between the germline ends. The V gene's germline CDR1 is DFQATT and CDR2 SNEGSKA (reference sequence). The CDR3 is CSADAQPASSYEQYF. DNA for the CDR3: TGCAGTGCTGACGCCCAACCGGCTTCCTCCTACGAGCAGTACTTC.

This rearrangement joins TRBV5-5 to TRBJ2-5; TRBD2 agrees at 7 bases. CDR1 is SGHKS and CDR2 is YYEKEE in the germline V gene (reference sequence). Trimming took 4 bases from V and 2 from J; bases not matched to a gene: 14. This CDR3 has 17 amino acids. The CDR3 bases are TGTGCCAGCAGCCCCCATGGGTCAGCGGGGTTACAAGAGACCCAGTACTTC. This encodes CASSPHGSAGLQETQYF.

V and J are TRBV4-2 and TRBJ2-2; 8 nucleotides agree with TRBD1. The CDR3 sequence is 16 residues long. Germline V gene sequence: CDR1 LGHNA, CDR2 YNFKEQ. V shed 3 bases and J 1 base; nucleotides not matched to a gene: 4. The CDR3 DNA reads as TGTGCCAGCAGCCATCCCGGACAGGGGAACACCGGGGAGCTGTTTTTT. Its translation is CASSHPGQGNTGELFF.

This clonotype was found a few times. The gene calls are TRBV30 and TRBJ2-6; no firm D call. V was trimmed by 3 bases and J by 0 bases, leaving 9 bases between them. The CDR3 contains 15 residues. CDR1 and CDR2 from the germline V gene are GTSNPN and SVGIG (reference sequence). The CDR3 reads CAWRDVLSGANVLTF. DNA of the CDR3: TGTGCCTGGAGGGACGTACTCTCTGGGGCCAACGTCCTGACTTTC.

About this clonotype: The junction shows a germline mismatch at one end, possibly a read error. V is TRBV7-2 and J is TRBJ2-3; D is unresolved. The CDR3 totals 12 residues. Germline assignment: CDR1 SGHTA and CDR2 FQGNSA. As DNA, the CDR3 is TGTGCCAGCAGCTCCGACACAGATATGCAGTATTTT. Protein: CASSSDTDMQYF.

The CDR3 DNA follows: TGTGCCAGCAGCGTAACAGGGGGGGCCCAGTTCTTC. Its protein product is CASSVTGGAQFF. The J gene is TRBJ2-1, the V gene TRBV7-8; possibly TRBD1 for D (8 bases). The ends were cut back, 5 bases at V and 13 bases at J, with 15 bases in the middle. The CDR3 extends over 12 amino acids. Germline assignment: CDR1 SGHVS and CDR2 FQNEAQ.

In this sample, this clonotype turned up once. The chain joins TRBV27 to TRBJ2-2, with TRBD1 identical over 7 bases. CDR1 is MNHEY and CDR2 is SMNVEV in the germline V gene (reference sequence). V gave up 6 bases and J gave up 2 bases; unmatched junction bases: 9. CDR3 length equals 16 residues. This CDR3 reads CASRSAGTANTGELFF. The CDR3 bases are TGTGCCAGCAGATCCGCCGGGACAGCTAACACCGGGGAGCTGTTTTTT.

Concerning this clonotype itself: A read error is possible here, since a much larger clone lies one base away. The chain joins TRBV11-2 to TRBJ2-1; TRBD2 might be the D (6 bases). The CDR3 loop spans 13 amino acids. CDR1 is SGHAT, CDR2 FQNNGV, per germline. Here the CDR3 reads CASSLNRGNGQFF. As DNA, the CDR3 is TGTGCCAGCAGCCTAAACCGGGGGAATGGGCAGTTCTTC.

This clonotype was observed at least ten times. The chain couples TRBV5-1 to TRBJ1-1; 7 bases line up with TRBD1. Trimming cost V 4 bases and J 5 bases; bases outside gene matches: 5. The CDR3 contains 13 residues. Germline CDR1 and CDR2: SGHRS and YFSETQ. The CDR3 loop reads CASSPRQGTEAFF. DNA of the CDR3: TGCGCCAGCAGCCCACGACAGGGAACTGAAGCTTTCTTT.

This clonotype has a handful of counts. This CDR3 is CSARTGRTYEQYF. CDR3 in DNA: TGCAGTGCTAGAACGGGACGGACCTACGAGCAGTACTTC. This chain connects TRBV20-1 to TRBJ2-7, with D perhaps TRBD1 or TRBD2 (5 bases each). The germline gives CDR1 DFQATT, CDR2 SNEGSKA (reference sequence). Trimming removed 2 bases from V and 2 bases from J, with 10 bases in between. This CDR3 spans 13 amino acids.

V gene TRBV13 combines with J gene TRBJ2-1, with a possible D match to TRBD2 (6 bases). The CDR3 runs 18 residues. The V end lost 5 bases, the J end lost 0 bases, and 20 bases lay between the germline ends. Germline V lookup: CDR1 PRHDT, CDR2 FYEKMQ (reference sequence). The DNA for the CDR3 is TGTGCCAGCAGCCCCGGGACGCGGGAAACTTCCTCCTACAATGAGCAGTTCTTC. It codes for CASSPGTRETSSYNEQFF.

The J gene is TRBJ1-1, the V gene TRBV20-1; 9 positions agree with TRBD1. Germline CDR1 reads DFQATT; CDR2 reads SNEGSKA (reference sequence). The CDR3 has 13 residues. The V gene end was trimmed by 5 bases and the J gene end by 1 base; junction bases not matched to a gene: 2. The CDR3 coding sequence is TGCAGTGCTCGGACAGGGGAGAACACTGAAGCTTTCTTT. Its protein product is CSARTGENTEAFF.

The rearrangement joins TRBV6-1 to TRBJ2-1; D call uncertain. Trimming removed 4 bases from V and 5 bases from J, with 18 bases in between. This CDR3 is 16 amino acids long. The germline gives CDR1 MNHNS, CDR2 SASEGT. For the CDR3, the DNA is TGTGCCAGCAGTGCTCTAAGTCCGGCCCTCAACAATGAGCAGTTCTTC. As protein: CASSALSPALNNEQFF.

There are many counts of this clonotype. The rearrangement uses TRBV29-1 and TRBJ2-7, with 7 bases lining up with TRBD2. The CDR3 totals 12 residues. CDR1 and CDR2 from the germline V gene are SQVTM and ANQGSEA. Trimming took 8 bases from V and 4 from J; bases not matched to a gene: 8. CDR3 nucleotides: TGCAGCTGGGAGGGGAACAGGTACGAGCAGTACTTC. Translated: CSWEGNRYEQYF.

The gene calls are TRBV3-1 and TRBJ1-2; D might be TRBD1 (5 bases). Germline values: CDR1 LGHDT, CDR2 YNNKEL (reference sequence). The CDR3 extends over 18 amino acids. Trimming left V 1 base short and J 7 bases short, with 25 bases between. CDR3 protein: CASSQVFPRDPQSSGYTF. As DNA, the CDR3 is TGTGCCAGCAGCCAAGTTTTTCCCCGGGACCCCCAATCGAGTGGCTACACCTTC.

The sample holds a few counts of this clonotype. The J gene is TRBJ1-2, the V gene TRBV20-1, with unresolved D. In germline, CDR1 is DFQATT, CDR2 SNEGSKA (reference sequence). The CDR3 contains 15 residues. The V and J ends lost 3 bases and 4 bases respectively, with 18 bases between them. CDR3 loop: CSASGVKGYSYGYTF. Here the CDR3 DNA reads TGCAGTGCTAGTGGGGTAAAGGGATATAGCTATGGCTACACCTTC.

This clonotype was counted a few times. This chain connects TRBV20-1 to TRBJ2-7; TRBD2 might be the D (5 bases). Germline loops: CDR1 DFQATT, CDR2 SNEGSKA (reference sequence). Trimming left V 5 bases short and J 0 bases short, with 17 bases between. The CDR3 runs 15 residues. As DNA, the CDR3 is TGCAGTGCTGCCGCGGCGCAGACTATCTCCTACGAGCAGTACTTC. As protein: CSAAAAQTISYEQYF.